These 27 T cell receptor beta chains were sequenced from one sample in a study of shared clonotypes between healthy human individuals. Clones were sequenced by immunoSEQ multiplex PCR, and TCRdb holds only the in-frame ones, with some missing. The sample records roughly 2.5 million clones, more than 80% being singletons. The sequenced material came from naive CD4+ T cells sorted from blood. Documented subset: CD45RA+ positively selected. The receptors come from a man younger than 35 in good health.

The rearrangement uses TRBV7-9 and TRBJ2-3; TRBD1 is a possible D gene (5 bases). The CDR3 is made up of 15 amino acids. V lost 8 bases and J 1 base, leaving 16 bases between the germline ends. Germline V CDR1 and CDR2: SEHNR, FQNEAQ (reference sequence). CDR3 in amino acids: CASALGATRTDTQYF. The DNA for the CDR3 is TGTGCCAGCGCCCTAGGGGCGACCCGCACAGATACGCAGTATTTT.

The chain has TRBV27 and TRBJ1-2; 10 bases line up with TRBD1. Germline V gene data show CDR1 as MNHEY and CDR2 as SMNVEV (reference sequence). The V segment lost 4 bases and the J segment 6 bases; nucleotides outside the gene matches: 5. The CDR3 length is 14 residues. This chain's CDR3 is CASSSGTGVNGYTF. The CDR3 DNA reads as TGTGCCAGCAGTTCGGGGACAGGGGTAAATGGCTACACCTTC.

The rearrangement links TRBV7-9 to TRBJ2-3; possible D gene TRBD2, 7 bases. There are 16 residues in the CDR3. Germline CDR1 SEHNR, CDR2 FQNEAQ (reference sequence). The ends were cut back, 2 bases at V and 0 bases at J, with 12 bases in the middle. Written as DNA, the CDR3 is TGTGCCAGCAGCTTAAGAGGGGGGGATAGCACAGATACGCAGTATTTT. This gives the protein CASSLRGGDSTDTQYF.

CDR3 DNA sequence: TGTGCCATCAGTGAGGATAATGAAAAACTGTTTTTT. It encodes CAISEDNEKLFF. The chain joins TRBV10-3 to TRBJ1-4; D not resolved. V dropped 2 bases and J dropped 4 bases, with 2 bases sitting between them. In germline, CDR1 is ENHRY, CDR2 SYGVKD. The CDR3 has 12 residues.

The chain carries TRBV5-1 and TRBJ2-3; D is undetermined. Germline lookup yields CDR1 SGHRS and CDR2 YFSETQ. There are 15 residues in the CDR3. V lost 4 bases and J 5 bases, leaving 17 bases between the germline ends. The CDR3 DNA reads TGCGCCAGCAGCGGGTTTTTAGGGTCAGGAGATACGCAGTATTTT. Protein: CASSGFLGSGDTQYF.

This chain connects TRBV5-1 to TRBJ2-1; D remains unclear. Germline-derived CDR1 and CDR2 are SGHRS and YFSETQ. The CDR3 extends over 14 amino acids. Trimming stripped 0 bases from V and 11 bases from J, with 15 bases between. The CDR3 loop reads CASSLAAGPIQQFF. The CDR3, as DNA: TGCGCCAGCAGCTTGGCTGCCGGGCCGATTCAGCAGTTCTTC.

V usage is TRBV5-4 and J usage is TRBJ2-2, with 8 bases matching TRBD2. Germline loops: CDR1 SGHNT, CDR2 YYREEE (reference sequence). The CDR3 has 16 residues. Trimming cost V 4 bases and J 6 bases; bases outside gene matches: 11. The CDR3 region is CASSPWGSGVAGELFF. The CDR3 DNA is TGTGCCAGCAGCCCCTGGGGTAGCGGGGTCGCCGGGGAGCTGTTTTTT. The full variable domain, its missing parts supplied by reference TRBV5-4 and TRBJ2-2, is ETGVTQSPTHLIKTRGQQVTLRCSSQSGHNTVSWYQQALGQGPQFIFQYYREEENGRGNFPPRFSGLQFPNYSSELNVNALELDDSALYLCASSPWGSGVAGELFFGEGSRLTVL.

This sequence joins TRBV5-1 and TRBJ1-6; unclear D gene. The length of the CDR3 is 14 residues. Germline-derived CDR1 and CDR2 are SGHRS and YFSETQ. The V gene lost 0 bases and the J gene lost 7 bases, with 8 bases spanning the gap. The CDR3 here is CASSLEQVNSPLHF. For the CDR3, the DNA is TGCGCCAGCAGCTTGGAACAAGTCAATTCACCCCTCCACTTT.

The chain links TRBV11-1 to TRBJ1-1; perhaps TRBD1 as D (6 bases). In germline, CDR1 is SGHAT, CDR2 FQDESV (reference sequence). CDR3 size: 13 residues. The V end lost 2 bases, the J end lost 3 bases, and 7 bases lay between the germline ends. The CDR3 protein is CASSLYRDTEAFF. The DNA of the CDR3 is TGTGCCAGCAGCTTATACAGGGACACTGAAGCTTTCTTT.

V gene TRBV7-9 combines with J gene TRBJ1-5; 9 nucleotides match TRBD1. The junction had 7 bases not matched to a gene; V was cut back by 4 bases and J by 3 bases. Germline CDR1 and CDR2: SEHNR and FQNEAQ (reference sequence). The CDR3 has 16 residues. CDR3 protein: CASSSGTGNYNQPQHF. The CDR3 region has the DNA TGTGCCAGCAGCTCCGGGACAGGGAACTACAATCAGCCCCAGCATTTT.

Only a few counts were recorded for this clone. The V gene is TRBV9, the J gene TRBJ1-5; TRBD1 agrees at 8 bases. V shed 3 bases and J 5 bases; nucleotides not matched to a gene: 4. Looked up from germline, CDR1 is SGDLS and CDR2 is YYNGEE. This CDR3 region has 14 residues. The CDR3 region is CASSAGQGDQPQHF. The CDR3, as DNA: TGTGCCAGCAGCGCCGGACAGGGAGATCAGCCCCAGCATTTT.

In this sample, this clone turned up once. This chain joins TRBV15 and TRBJ1-4, with TRBD1 identical over 8 bases. The CDR3 has 14 amino acids. Trimming took 3 bases from V and 5 from J; bases not matched to a gene: 2. CDR1 is LNHNV, CDR2 YYDKDF, per germline (reference sequence). In DNA form, the CDR3 reads TGTGCCACCAGCAGGGACAGGGCAAATGAAAAACTGTTTTTT. Its translation is CATSRDRANEKLFF.

This rearrangement joins TRBV7-6 to TRBJ2-7; the match to TRBD1 covers 8 bases. The CDR3 has 13 amino acids. Germline V gene sequence: CDR1 SGHVS, CDR2 FNYEAQ. Germline trimming cut 3 bases from V and 5 bases from J; bases unmatched to any gene: 3. CDR3 sequence: CASSFDRGNEQYF. CDR3 coding DNA: TGTGCCAGCAGCTTCGACAGGGGCAACGAGCAGTACTTC.

This chain links TRBV30 with TRBJ1-4; tentatively, D is TRBD1 (5 bases). This CDR3 is 13 amino acids long. Germline lookup yields CDR1 GTSNPN and CDR2 SVGIG (reference sequence). V dropped 0 bases and J dropped 7 bases, with 9 bases sitting between them. As DNA, the CDR3 is TGTGCCTGGAGTGTGGGGGAGGGTGAAAAACTGTTTTTT. Amino acid sequence: CAWSVGEGEKLFF.

The rearrangement links TRBV6-6 to TRBJ2-5; 9 nucleotides match TRBD1. CDR1 is MNHNY and CDR2 is SVGAGI in the germline V gene (reference sequence). The CDR3 loop spans 15 amino acids. J was trimmed by 6 bases and V by 4 bases; bases with no gene match: 9. Here the CDR3 DNA reads TGTGCCAGCAGTTCAGGGACAGGGAATCTTCAGACCCAGTACTTC. It specifies CASSSGTGNLQTQYF.

The count of this clone is one. This chain joins TRBV5-1 and TRBJ2-4; tentatively, D is TRBD1 (5 bases). Trimming took 4 bases from V and 0 from J, leaving 11 bases between them. The germline CDR1 and CDR2 sequences are SGHRS and YFSETQ. This CDR3 has 15 residues. The CDR3: CASSTETVAKNIQYF. The CDR3 nucleotides are TGCGCCAGCAGCACAGAGACAGTAGCCAAAAACATTCAGTACTTC.

The chain links TRBV5-8 to TRBJ1-6; D uncertain. Germline CDR1 reads SGHTS; CDR2 reads YDEGEE. V was shortened by 0 bases and J by 6 bases, with 10 bases between the two germline ends. The CDR3 is 15 residues long. This CDR3 reads CASSLVGESNSPLHF. The CDR3 DNA reads TGTGCCAGCAGCTTGGTCGGGGAGAGTAATTCACCCCTCCACTTT. The complete variable domain, with remaining parts taken from reference TRBV5-8 and TRBJ1-6, reads EAGVTQSPTHLIKTRGQQATLRCSPISGHTSVYWYQQALGLGLQFLLWYDEGEERNRGNFPPRFSGRQFPNYSSELNVNALELEDSALYLCASSLVGESNSPLHFGNGTRLTVT.

This clone turned up a few times. The gene calls are TRBV2 and TRBJ1-4, with D perhaps TRBD1 (5 bases). The CDR3 length is 14 residues. V gave up 4 bases and J gave up 7 bases, with 13 bases separating them. Germline CDR1 and CDR2: SNHLY and FYNNEI. The CDR3 bases are TGTGCCAGCAGTGGACAGTGGGTCGGTGAAAAACTGTTTTTT. Residues: CASSGQWVGEKLFF.

V is TRBV18 and J is TRBJ2-5; 10 bases match TRBD1. The ends lost 2 bases at V and 2 bases at J; junction bases unmatched: 11. There are 18 residues in the CDR3. Germline values: CDR1 KGHSH, CDR2 LQKENI. CDR3 bases: TGTGCCAGCTCACCATTCGCTGGGACAGGGGAGATTCAAGAGACCCAGTACTTC. It encodes CASSPFAGTGEIQETQYF.

V is TRBV11-2 and J is TRBJ2-6; 8 nucleotides line up with TRBD1. J gave up 0 bases and V 5 bases, and 6 bases lay outside the gene matches. The CDR3 extends over 17 amino acids. Germline lookup yields CDR1 SGHAT and CDR2 FQNNGV. DNA of the CDR3: TGTGCCAGCAGCCCGGGACAGGTATTCTCTGGGGCCAACGTCCTGACTTTC. As protein: CASSPGQVFSGANVLTF.

The J gene is TRBJ1-2, the V gene TRBV6-5, with 7 bases aligning to TRBD1. The length of the CDR3 is 14 residues. Trimming cost V 7 bases and J 8 bases; bases outside gene matches: 13. The V gene's germline CDR1 is MNHEY and CDR2 SVGAGI. The CDR3 DNA reads TGTGCCAGCACCCCCACAGGGGTCATTGGGGGCTACACCTTC. This codes for CASTPTGVIGGYTF.

In nucleotides, the CDR3 is TGTGCCAGCAGCTTGGGGGGGACAGGGGTTAATTCACCCCTCCACTTT. Its protein is CASSLGGTGVNSPLHF. The chain uses TRBV5-6 and TRBJ1-6, with 10 bases lining up with TRBD1. Per the germline V gene, CDR1 is SGHDT and CDR2 is YYEEEE. The CDR3 covers 16 residues. V shed 0 bases and J 6 bases; nucleotides not matched to a gene: 3. The variable domain in full, completed from reference TRBV5-6 and TRBJ1-6, reads DAGVTQSPTHLIKTRGQQVTLRCSPKSGHDTVSWYQQALGQGPQFIFQYYEEEERQRGNFPDRFSGHQFPNYSSELNVNALLLGDSALYLCASSLGGTGVNSPLHFGNGTRLTVT.

As DNA, the CDR3 is TGTGCCAGAGGGACAGCAAGCACAGATACGCAGTATTTT. This translates into CARGTASTDTQYF. The chain is built from TRBV2 and TRBJ2-3; TRBD1 aligns across 7 bases. The J segment lost 0 bases and the V segment lost 9 bases, leaving 3 bases of the junction unmatched. Germline V gene lookup returns CDR1 SNHLY and CDR2 FYNNEI. The CDR3 is 13 residues long.

This chain joins TRBV18 and TRBJ1-1, with a weak D call TRBD1 (5 bases). With 8 bases removed from V and 1 base from J, the gap between germline ends came to 11 bases. CDR1 and CDR2 from the germline V gene are KGHSH and LQKENI. The CDR3 length is 13 residues. DNA of the CDR3: TGTGCCAGCGCACAAGGGGAGAACACTGAAGCTTTCTTT. Translation gives CASAQGENTEAFF.

CDR3 coding DNA: TGCGCCAGCAGCCGGCGGGGAGGGTCCACAGATACGCAGTATTTT. Amino acids: CASSRRGGSTDTQYF. The chain uses TRBV5-1 and TRBJ2-3, with 7 nucleotides matching TRBD2. The J segment lost 2 bases and the V segment lost 4 bases, leaving 7 bases of the junction unmatched. The CDR3 extends over 15 amino acids. Per germline, CDR1 SGHRS and CDR2 YFSETQ.

V and J are TRBV7-2 and TRBJ2-2; D is unresolved. This CDR3 is 16 amino acids long. CDR1 is SGHTA, CDR2 FQGNSA, per germline. V was cut by 0 bases and J by 4 bases, with 12 bases left in between. CDR3: CASSLASRLITGELFF. CDR3 nucleotides: TGTGCCAGCAGCTTAGCGTCGCGACTGATCACCGGGGAGCTGTTTTTT. The full variable domain, completed using reference TRBV7-2 and TRBJ2-2, is GAGVSQSPSNKVTEKGKDVELRCDPISGHTALYWYRQSLGQGLEFLIYFQGNSAPDKSGLPSDRFSAERTGGSVSTLTIQRTQQEDSAVYLCASSLASRLITGELFFGEGSRLTVL.

V gene TRBV9 combines with J gene TRBJ1-5; 8 bases fit TRBD1. Germline CDR1 reads SGDLS; CDR2 reads YYNGEE. CDR3 size: 14 residues. Trimming at V came to 3 bases and at J to 5 bases, leaving 4 bases not matched to a gene. The CDR3 here is CASSEGQGHQPQHF. In DNA form, the CDR3 reads TGTGCCAGCAGCGAAGGACAGGGACATCAGCCCCAGCATTTT.